This T cell receptor beta chain was sequenced for a study of T cells in Graves' hyperthyroidism and ophthalmopathy. For the study at large: Staff took peripheral blood when the initial diagnosis was made, before any treatment began.

This clonotype was found many times. As yet, its antigen is unknown. There were TCR beta CDR3 regions amplified from RNA transcripts. HTBI primers were used for first-round RT-PCR of the TCR CDR3. TCRdb reprocessed the multiplex PCR reads via MiXCR and lists one record per CDR3 protein. Of a few hundred thousand distinct CDR3 sequences listed, about 18% are singletons. Exclusions: uncontrolled infection, other autoimmune disease, pregnancy, lactation. Thyroid ultrasound, orbital computed tomography, clinical symptoms, and serum thyroxine and TRAb underpinned diagnoses. Study-wide points: Separating ophthalmopathy from stable hyperthyroidism was achieved by a 13 V-J model.

The CDR3 runs 15 residues. V was pared by 5 bases and J by 3 bases, with 7 bases of the junction left unmatched. The germline V gene has CDR1 KGHSH and CDR2 LQKENI. This TCR was recovered from a man aged 40-55 years with Graves' hyperthyroidism. Sequenced sample: blood. This rearrangement joins TRBV18 to TRBJ1-3; 7 bases are shared with TRBD1. The CDR3 DNA reads TGTGCCAGCTCATCCAATACAGGGGATGGAAACACCATATATTTT. It yields the protein CASSSNTGDGNTIYF.